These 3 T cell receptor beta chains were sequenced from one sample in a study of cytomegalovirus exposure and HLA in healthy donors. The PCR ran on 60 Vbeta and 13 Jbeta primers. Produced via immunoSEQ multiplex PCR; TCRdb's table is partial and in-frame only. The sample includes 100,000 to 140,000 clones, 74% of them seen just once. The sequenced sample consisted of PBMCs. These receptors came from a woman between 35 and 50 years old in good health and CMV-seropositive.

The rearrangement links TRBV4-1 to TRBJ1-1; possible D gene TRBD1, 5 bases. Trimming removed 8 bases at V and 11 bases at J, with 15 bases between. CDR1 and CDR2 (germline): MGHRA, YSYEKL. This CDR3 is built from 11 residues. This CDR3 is CASGGDRVAFF. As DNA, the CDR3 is TGCGCCAGCGGGGGGGATAGGGTGGCTTTCTTT.

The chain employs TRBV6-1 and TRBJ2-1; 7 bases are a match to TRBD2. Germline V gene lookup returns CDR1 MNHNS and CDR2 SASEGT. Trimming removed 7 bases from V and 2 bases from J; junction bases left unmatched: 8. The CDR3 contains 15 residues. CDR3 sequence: CASTFRGEAYNEQFF. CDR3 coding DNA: TGTGCCAGCACGTTCCGGGGGGAAGCCTACAATGAGCAGTTCTTC.

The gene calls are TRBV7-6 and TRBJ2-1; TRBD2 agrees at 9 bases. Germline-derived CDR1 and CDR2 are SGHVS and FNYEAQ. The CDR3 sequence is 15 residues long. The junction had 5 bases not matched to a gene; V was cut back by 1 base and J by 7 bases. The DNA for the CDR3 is TGTGCCAGCAGCTTAGGCGGGGGGGCTCAAAATGAGCAGTTCTTC. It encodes CASSLGGGAQNEQFF.